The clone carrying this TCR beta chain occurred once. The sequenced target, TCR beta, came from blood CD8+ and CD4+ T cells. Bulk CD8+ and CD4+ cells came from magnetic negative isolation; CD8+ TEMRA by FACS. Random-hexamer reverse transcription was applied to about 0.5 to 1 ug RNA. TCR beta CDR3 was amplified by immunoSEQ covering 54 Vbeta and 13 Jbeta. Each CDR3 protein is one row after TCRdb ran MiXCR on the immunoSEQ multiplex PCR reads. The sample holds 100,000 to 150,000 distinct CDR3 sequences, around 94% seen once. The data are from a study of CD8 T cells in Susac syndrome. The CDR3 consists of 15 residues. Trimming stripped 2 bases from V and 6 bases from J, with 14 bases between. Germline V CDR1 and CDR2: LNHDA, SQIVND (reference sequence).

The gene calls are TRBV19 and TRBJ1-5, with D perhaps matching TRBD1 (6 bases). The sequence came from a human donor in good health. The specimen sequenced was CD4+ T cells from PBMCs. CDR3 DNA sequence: TGTGCCAGTAGTATATGGCGGGGGGCTGTTCAGCCCCAGCATTTT. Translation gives CASSIWRGAVQPQHF. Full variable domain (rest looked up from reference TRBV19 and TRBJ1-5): DGGITQSPKYLFRKEGQNVTLSCEQNLNHDAMYWYRQDPGQGLRLIYYSQIVNDFQKGDIAEGYSVSREKKESFPLTVTSAQKNPTAFYLCASSIWRGAVQPQHFGDGTRLSIL.